These T cell receptor beta chains were read from a single sample in a study of blood T cell repertoires in COVID-19. The protocol was immunoSEQ multiplex PCR, while the TCRdb copy is restricted to in-frame clones and leaves out a portion. The sample has about 190,000 clones, 84% seen once. The sequenced material came from peripheral blood. The receptors come from a human donor in a cohort sampled during active COVID-19. Each CDR3 is given with its conserved first and last residue. Fields, in order: clone size, V gene, J gene, D gene, CDR3 protein, CDR3 DNA. The D gene is left open where the match is weak. Clone size, where shown, is once, few, many, or a class for clones that have expanded.

>NA|TRBV7-9|TRBJ2-3|TRBD1
CASTPGQGFTDTQYF
TGTGCCAGCACCCCGGGACAGGGATTCACAGATACGCAGTATTTT
>NA|TRBV6-4|TRBJ1-6|TRBD1
CASSNGQGPPLHF
TGTGCCAGCAGCAACGGACAGGGGCCACCCCTCCACTTT
>NA|TRBV29-1|TRBJ2-2|TRBD2
CSVDSWGSGGANTGELFF
TGCAGCGTGGACTCTTGGGGTAGCGGGGGAGCGAACACCGGGGAGCTGTTTTTT
>once|TRBV9|TRBJ2-1|TRBD2
CASSVGVAGPNNEQFF
TGTGCCAGCAGCGTAGGGGTAGCGGGGCCTAACAATGAGCAGTTCTTC
>NA|TRBV7-9|TRBJ1-6|TRBD1
CASSLSSGRTGGSSPLHF
TGTGCCAGCAGCTTAAGTTCCGGACGGACAGGGGGCAGTTCACCCCTCCACTTT
>once|TRBV3-1/TRBV3-2|TRBJ2-4|TRBD1
CASSQWTGYENIQYF
TGTGCCAGCAGCCAATGGACAGGGTATGAAAACATTCAGTACTTC
>NA|TRBV27|TRBJ2-1|TRBD2
CASSLRLLAGSYNEQFF
TGTGCCAGCAGTTTGAGGCTTCTAGCGGGGTCCTACAATGAGCAGTTCTTC
>NA|TRBV2|TRBJ2-3|TRBD1
CASTGTGGTDTQYF
TGTGCCAGCACCGGGACAGGGGGCACAGATACGCAGTATTTT
>NA|TRBV11-3|TRBJ1-4|TRBD1
CASSGLPGQFNEKLFF
TGTGCCAGCAGCGGATTGCCGGGACAGTTCAATGAAAAACTGTTTTTT
>NA|TRBV5-1|TRBJ1-2|NA
CASSSGGQLYGYTF
TGCGCCAGCAGCTCCGGAGGACAGCTCTATGGCTACACCTTC
>NA|TRBV5-8|TRBJ2-1|NA
CASSPDREQFF
TGTGCCAGCAGTCCCGACAGGGAGCAGTTCTTC
>once|TRBV6-5|TRBJ1-5|NA
CASTAGVLPQHF
TGTGCCAGCACTGCGGGGGTACTGCCCCAGCATTTT
>NA|TRBV20-1|TRBJ1-2|NA
CSAIQGYTF
TGCAGTGCTATTCAAGGCTACACCTTC
>NA|TRBV7-3|TRBJ2-5|NA
CASSPGPMVTQYF
TGTGCCAGCAGTCCTGGCCCCATGGTAACCCAGTACTTC
>NA|TRBV3-1/TRBV3-2|TRBJ1-1|NA
CASRTYMNTEAFF
TGTGCCAGCAGGACTTATATGAACACTGAAGCTTTCTTT
>NA|TRBV12-3/TRBV12-4|TRBJ2-2|NA
CASSYSAGELFF
TGTGCCAGCAGTTATAGCGCCGGGGAGCTGTTTTTT
>NA|TRBV3-1/TRBV3-2|TRBJ2-2|TRBD1
CASSHIPGTGTSFTGELFF
TGTGCCAGCAGCCACATTCCAGGGACAGGGACGAGTTTCACCGGGGAGCTGTTTTTT
>NA|TRBV5-8|TRBJ1-6|TRBD1
CASSVPGQNSPLHF
TGTGCCAGCAGCGTACCGGGACAGAATTCACCCCTCCACTTT
>NA|TRBV3-1/TRBV3-2|TRBJ1-2|TRBD1
CASSPQSDRGGGYTF
TGTGCCAGCAGCCCACAATCGGACAGGGGTGGTGGCTACACCTTC
>NA|TRBV6-4|TRBJ1-2|NA
CASSDSGRERGYTF
TGTGCCAGCAGTGACTCGGGCAGGGAACGTGGCTACACCTTC
>NA|TRBV12-5|TRBJ2-2|TRBD2
CASGLWAGVGTGELFF
TGTGCTAGTGGTTTGTGGGCGGGAGTCGGCACCGGGGAGCTGTTTTTT
>NA|TRBV4-1|TRBJ1-2|NA
CASSQIGDYGYTF
TGCGCCAGCAGCCAGATCGGGGATTATGGCTACACCTTC
>NA|TRBV19|TRBJ2-3|NA
CASNMQGITDTQYF
TGTGCCAGTAATATGCAGGGAATTACAGATACGCAGTATTTT
>NA|TRBV9|TRBJ1-1|NA
CASSGRTVGGNTEAFF
TGTGCCAGCAGCGGGAGGACTGTGGGGGGAAACACTGAAGCTTTCTTT
>NA|TRBV18|TRBJ1-2|TRBD1
CASSPATQGADPYGYTF
TGTGCCAGCTCACCTGCAACCCAGGGGGCTGATCCCTATGGCTACACCTTC
>NA|TRBV5-1|TRBJ2-2|NA
CASSLADSAGELFF
TGCGCCAGCAGCTTAGCGGATAGCGCCGGGGAGCTGTTTTTT
>NA|TRBV2|TRBJ2-3|TRBD1
CASSGGQGGAGTQYF
TGTGCCAGCAGTGGTGGACAGGGGGGGGCCGGGACGCAGTATTTT
>NA|TRBV11-2|TRBJ2-1|TRBD2
CASSLVVAGGLVGNEQFF
TGTGCCAGCAGCTTAGTGGTAGCGGGGGGGCTTGTTGGCAATGAGCAGTTCTTC
>once|TRBV6-5|TRBJ2-1|TRBD2
CASSPTSGTFYEQFF
TGTGCCAGCAGCCCGACTAGCGGGACCTTCTATGAGCAGTTCTTC
>NA|TRBV4-2|TRBJ1-1|TRBD1
CASRPQGRWAAFTEAFF
TGTGCCAGCAGACCACAGGGGCGATGGGCCGCTTTCACTGAAGCTTTCTTT
>NA|TRBV3-1/TRBV3-2|TRBJ2-2|NA
CASSRSRYGELFF
TGTGCCAGCAGCCGATCCCGGTACGGGGAGCTGTTTTTT
>NA|TRBV19|TRBJ1-1|NA
CASSIVESDTEAFF
TGTGCCAGTAGTATAGTGGAGTCCGACACTGAAGCTTTCTTT
>NA|TRBV3-1/TRBV3-2|TRBJ2-3|NA
CASSFRQAADTQYF
TGTGCCAGCAGCTTTAGACAAGCAGCAGATACGCAGTATTTT
>once|TRBV30|TRBJ1-4|NA
CAWRASGPNEKLFF
TGTGCCTGGAGGGCATCAGGGCCTAATGAAAAACTGTTTTTT
>NA|TRBV9|TRBJ1-2|TRBD1
CASSVASDRGLGGYTF
TGTGCCAGCAGCGTAGCATCGGACAGGGGATTGGGGGGCTACACCTTC